This T cell receptor (beta chain) was identified during a study of blood T cells in healthy people across ages (dated by TCRdb to about 2015). General notes on the study: In model experiments, template switching captured roughly one uniquely barcoded TCR beta cDNA molecule for every two T cells. Age-related changes in TCR beta repertoire diversity were measured in the study by deep sequencing normalized with unique cDNA molecular identifiers. Using the same blood draw, the study looked at two additional independent replicas of 1 million unique cDNA reads for two donors, one aged 18 to 30 and the other aged 80 or older. To avoid experimental bias, donors of different ages were randomly spread across the sequencing lanes. The donors were split into four age groups: young (average around 17 years), middle-aged (39), aged (approximately 60) and long-lived (roughly 77).

The roughly 39 donors, aged about 6 to 95 years, were systemically healthy Caucasian individuals from Russia. Each donor gave about 9.8 milliliters of peripheral blood, drawn into EDTA-treated Vacutainer tubes. Ficoll-Paque density-gradient centrifugation was used to isolate PBMCs, with at least 6.5 million per sample. Total RNA, at least 5 micrograms per sample, was extracted from PBMCs with Trizol reagent. For every donor, flow cytometry on a PBMC aliquot measured the percentage of naive CD45RAhigh/CD27high T cells. Library prep was done by 5' RACE. Instrument used: Illumina HiSeq 2500. A second roughly 6 to 11 cycle PCR used a sample-barcoded 5' primer and a J-beta primer mix. Each TCR beta cDNA molecule received a unique molecular identifier from a template-switch 5' adaptor carrying 12 random nucleotides. At least 2.5 million CDR3-containing paired-end reads were obtained from each sample. First-strand cDNA was synthesized from all RNA with the Mint cDNA synthesis kit, primed by a TRBC-specific oligonucleotide. Following uracil-DNA glycosylase treatment, all cDNA underwent a first 18-cycle PCR with the universal primers M1SS and BC2_uni_R. In the source study's methods: Each sample was normalized by randomly selecting 1 million high-quality reads, each carrying a distinct molecular identifier. Instead of being binned into consensus sequences, reads that shared molecular identifiers were thrown out. MiTCR, set to a Q25 quality threshold and the strictest error-elimination algorithm, was used for CDR3 identification, clonotype clustering and error correction. Lower-bound total TCR beta diversity was estimated with a nonparametric unseen species model using Euler transformation. TCRdb applied fastp at Q25 and MiXCR to the public reads, then kept only in-frame beta chains. Rows are combined by CDR3 protein, so each entry shows the most common genes and DNA. TCRdb's processing, not the authors', yielded these V and J calls. The sample yields just under 900,000 distinct CDR3 sequences; more than 25% were counted once. The top ten clones comprise around 16% of the sample.

As for this clonotype: The antigen it binds to is not known. Per-base quality was not reported, and no clone a single base away is much larger than it.

V lost 6 bases and J lost 2 bases; the stretch between them is 24 bases long. The CDR3 runs 17 amino acids, cysteine and phenylalanine included. CDR3 DNA only is kept here, 51 bases in frame from base 1. The germline V gene provides CDR1 SQVTM and CDR2 ANQGSEA. Summary of the overall study and its limitations: The long-lived group showed more naive CD4+ T cells, fewer expanded clones and increased TCR diversity than the aged group, suggesting age selection. Because donor CMV infection status was unknown, age-related changes in expanded clonotypes were potentially confounded. Observed TCR beta diversity per million T cells fell roughly linearly with age, and a significant reduction was already apparent by age roughly 41. Estimates of total diversity based on one million sequenced T cells were considered lower bounds and underestimates. There was a strong correlation between observed TCR beta diversity and the percentage of naive T cells measured by flow cytometry. Since profiling was done on bulk unsorted PBMCs, naive and antigen-experienced compartments could not be conclusively compared.

The sequence joins TRBV29-1 to TRBJ2-3; a tentative D call is TRBD2 (6 bases match). The sequenced sample was blood. This clonotype originated in a woman of 80 years or more in good health. DNA sequence: TGCAGCGTGTACTCTTTGGGGGGACCCGACGTCACAGATACGCAGTATTTT. Translation gives CSVYSLGGPDVTDTQYF.